This T cell receptor (beta chain) originates from a study of CD8+ T cells in alopecia areata. About the study: Treated patients received oral tofacitinib, 5 to 10 mg twice daily.

Isolation of CD4+ and CD8+ T cells from PBMCs was achieved by sorting. The authors extracted RNA and reverse transcribed it into cDNA as the sequencing template. Sequenced by immunoSEQ multiplex PCR; TCRdb stores in-frame clones only, minus some. The repertoire holds 200,000 to 250,000 clones, approximately 61% seen once, with just over 0.45% in the top ten. The CDR3 sequence is 12 residues long. The germline gives CDR1 SGHTA, CDR2 FQGNSA. V lost 1 base and J 4 bases, leaving 2 bases between the germline ends. A note on this clone: What it binds is unknown. The same CDR3 is also encoded by other DNA sequences in this sample.

Whole-study results and caveats: Sequencing of scalp tissue also captures the resident alphabeta T cells of normal skin. Lesional scalp displayed greater clonality than normal scalp, most notably in alopecia totalis/universalis.

The chain employs TRBV7-2 and TRBJ2-1, with no clear D. This receptor was obtained from a human donor with alopecia areata. Material: CD4+ T cells sorted from blood, obtained at week 0. The CDR3 spells CASSLVYNEQFF. The CDR3 coding sequence is TGTGCCAGCAGCTTAGTATACAATGAGCAGTTCTTC.